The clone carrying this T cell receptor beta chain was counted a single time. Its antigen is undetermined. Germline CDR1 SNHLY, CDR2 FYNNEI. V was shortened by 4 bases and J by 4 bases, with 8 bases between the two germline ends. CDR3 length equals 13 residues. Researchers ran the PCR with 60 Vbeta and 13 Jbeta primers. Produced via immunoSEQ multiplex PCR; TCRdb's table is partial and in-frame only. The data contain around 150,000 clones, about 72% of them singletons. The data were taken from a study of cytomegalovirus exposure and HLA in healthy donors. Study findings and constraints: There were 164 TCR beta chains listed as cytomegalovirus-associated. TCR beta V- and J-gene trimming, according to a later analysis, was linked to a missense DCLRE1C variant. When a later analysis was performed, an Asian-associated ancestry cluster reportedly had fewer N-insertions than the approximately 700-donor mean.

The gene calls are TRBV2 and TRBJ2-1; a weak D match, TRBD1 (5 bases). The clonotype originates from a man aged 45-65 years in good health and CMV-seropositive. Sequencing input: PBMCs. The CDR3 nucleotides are TGTGCCAGCAGTGCGACAGTTTACAATGAGCAGTTCTTC. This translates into CASSATVYNEQFF.